Each of the 5 T cell receptor beta chains below was sequenced from the same sample in a study of tumor and adjacent non-tumor tissue in lung cancer. The template was RNA from unsorted bulk tissue. The normal lung tissue was taken more than 3 cm from the tumor edge. TCRbeta libraries were built with three rounds of nested PCR, modified from ARM-PCR. TCRdb redid the calling of the multiplex PCR reads with MiXCR, one entry per CDR3 protein. The sample lists approximately 79,000 distinct CDR3 sequences, about 80% occurring once. The sequenced sample was distant non-tumor lung tissue. These TCRs come from a man between 65 and 79 years old with non-small cell lung cancer.

Worth noting for this clonotype: A read error is likely, as this CDR3 ends without the conserved phenylalanine or tryptophan. The chain joins TRBV5-6 to TRBJ2-4; 10 bases are shared with TRBD1. The germline gives CDR1 SGHDT, CDR2 YYEEEE. The CDR3 loop spans 17 amino acids. The CDR3 DNA follows: TGTGTCGGCAGCGCTACCGGGACAGGGGTCCTTGGAAACATTCAGTACCTC. Its protein is CVGSATGTGVLGNIQYL.

The genes are TRBV24-1 and TRBJ2-6; no reliable D call. The V gene lost 6 bases and the J gene lost 1 base, with 0 bases spanning the gap. From germline, CDR1 is KGHDR and CDR2 SFDVKD. This CDR3 region has 12 residues. The CDR3 here is CATSSGANVLTF. The CDR3 DNA follows: TGTGCCACCAGTTCTGGGGCCAACGTCCTGACTTTC.

Worth noting for this clonotype: One junction end disagrees with the germline gene, perhaps due to a read error. The gene calls are TRBV6-2 or TRBV6-3 and TRBJ1-2; D is undetermined. This CDR3 has 11 amino acids. CDR1 is MNHEY, CDR2 SVGEGT, per germline. Here the CDR3 DNA reads TGTGCCAGCAGTCCCTCATATGGCTACACATTC. Amino acids: CASSPSYGYTF.

As concerns this clonotype: At one end the junction does not follow the germline gene, possibly because of a read error. CDR3 in DNA: TGTGCCAGCAGTTATGGGACTAGCGGGATTGGACGTAGGTACAATGAGCACTTCTTC. The encoded protein is CASSYGTSGIGRRYNEHFF. V and J are TRBV6-2 or TRBV6-3 and TRBJ2-1, with 13 nucleotides matching TRBD2. The length of the CDR3 is 19 residues. Germline V gene lookup returns CDR1 MNHEY and CDR2 SVGEGT.

The J gene is TRBJ2-3, the V gene TRBV5-5, with 12 positions matching TRBD1. CDR1 SGHKS and CDR2 YYEKEE come from the germline V gene (reference sequence). The V gene end was trimmed by 4 bases and the J gene end by 2 bases; junction bases not matched to a gene: 14. This CDR3 has 19 amino acids. DNA of the CDR3: TGTGCCAGCAGCACTGGCGGGACAGGGGGCGTCCTTCACACAGATACGCAGTATTTT. It yields the protein CASSTGGTGGVLHTDTQYF.